The 24 T cell receptor beta chains in this list originate from one sample, sequenced in a study of blood T cell repertoires in COVID-19. TCRdb's copy holds only in-frame clones and misses some; the assay was immunoSEQ multiplex PCR. Of around 29,000 clones listed, 70% to 90% are singletons. Sequenced material: peripheral blood. The source of these receptors is a woman aged 80 or older with COVID-19, enrolled during active disease.

The rearrangement joins TRBV12-3 or TRBV12-4 to TRBJ2-7, with D perhaps matching TRBD2 (6 bases). Trimming removed 3 bases at V and 3 bases at J, with 9 bases between. CDR3 length: 13 residues. CDR3 residues: CASSFSGGYEQYF. The CDR3, as DNA: TGTGCCAGCAGTTTTTCCGGGGGCTACGAGCAGTACTTC.

The rearrangement joins TRBV19 to TRBJ2-2; no clear D. The CDR3 runs 14 residues. The ends were cut back, 1 base at V and 1 base at J, with 4 bases in the middle. Germline assignment: CDR1 LNHDA and CDR2 SQIVND (reference sequence). The CDR3 region is CASSIGQNTGELFF. The CDR3, as DNA: TGTGCCAGTAGTATAGGTCAGAACACCGGGGAGCTGTTTTTT.

J is TRBJ2-2 and V is TRBV5-1; possibly TRBD2 for D (6 bases). Germline lookup yields CDR1 SGHRS and CDR2 YFSETQ. The CDR3 contains 15 residues. Trimming removed 6 bases from V and 4 bases from J, with 16 bases in between. The CDR3 DNA follows: TGCGCCAGCACGGGGGAGAGGTCGGCCACCGGGGAGCTGTTTTTT. Translating gives CASTGERSATGELFF.

The table lists this clone with a few counts. The chain carries TRBV18 and TRBJ2-3; TRBD1 aligns across 12 bases. V shed 7 bases and J 4 bases; nucleotides not matched to a gene: 12. This CDR3 is 17 amino acids long. Germline CDR1 reads KGHSH; CDR2 reads LQKENI. The CDR3 DNA reads as TGTGCCAGCTGCAACAAACTGGGACAGGGGGCGTCAGATACGCAGTATTTT. Protein sequence: CASCNKLGQGASDTQYF.

The gene calls are TRBV19 and TRBJ1-5; 9 bases line up with TRBD1. The CDR3 runs 14 residues. Germline V lookup: CDR1 LNHDA, CDR2 SQIVND (reference sequence). V gave up 7 bases and J gave up 5 bases; unmatched junction bases: 6. CDR3 DNA: TGTGCCAGTAAAGGGACAGGGACGGATCAGCCCCAGCATTTT. This gives the protein CASKGTGTDQPQHF.

In its sample, this clone was seen a few times. The rearrangement links TRBV6-2 or TRBV6-3 to TRBJ2-7; weak D call: TRBD2 (6 bases). Trimming removed 5 bases at V and 1 base at J, with 15 bases between. In germline, CDR1 is MNHEY, CDR2 SVGEGT. The CDR3 has 15 amino acids. As DNA, the CDR3 is TGTGCCAGCAGTAACCGGGGGTTCCGGTCCTACGAGCAGTACTTC. This sequence encodes CASSNRGFRSYEQYF.

The CDR3 region is CASSPTSGGSTDTQYF. CDR3 nucleotide sequence: TGTGCCAGCAGTCCTACTAGCGGGGGTAGCACAGATACGCAGTATTTT. This chain links TRBV27 with TRBJ2-3, with TRBD2 identical over 11 bases. The CDR3 consists of 16 residues. The V and J ends lost 5 bases and 0 bases, in that order; junction bases with no gene match: 4. CDR1 and CDR2 from the germline V gene are MNHEY and SMNVEV (reference sequence).

The chain links TRBV5-1 to TRBJ1-3; D perhaps matches TRBD1 (5 bases). The CDR3 has 15 amino acids. The germline V gene has CDR1 SGHRS and CDR2 YFSETQ. Trimming took off 0 bases at V and 1 base at J, with 8 bases between the two ends. CDR3 region: CASSLVPGSGNTIYF. The CDR3 DNA reads as TGCGCCAGCAGCTTGGTTCCAGGGTCTGGAAACACCATATATTTT.

This sequence joins TRBV7-3 and TRBJ2-5; 7 nucleotides match TRBD2. Germline V lookup: CDR1 SGHTA, CDR2 FQGTGA. With 6 bases clipped from V and 2 bases from J, the junction kept 12 bases outside the gene matches. The CDR3 length is 16 residues. The CDR3 spells CASSLSSPGLQETQYF. The DNA of the CDR3 is TGTGCCAGCAGTTTATCGTCACCGGGACTACAAGAGACCCAGTACTTC.

CDR3 in amino acids: CASGPFWGDYNEQFF. CDR3 DNA: TGCGCCAGCGGACCATTCTGGGGGGACTACAATGAGCAGTTCTTC. This chain joins TRBV5-1 and TRBJ2-1, with a weak D call TRBD2 (6 bases). The CDR3 sequence is 15 residues long. Deletions cut 7 bases from V and 3 bases from J, with 17 bases between. Germline-derived CDR1 and CDR2 are SGHRS and YFSETQ.

This chain connects TRBV13 to TRBJ1-5; TRBD1 agrees at 8 bases. CDR3 length: 17 amino acids. The junction had 6 bases not matched to a gene; V was cut back by 2 bases and J by 0 bases. Per germline, CDR1 PRHDT and CDR2 FYEKMQ (reference sequence). The CDR3 DNA follows: TGTGCCAGCAGCTTAAGGACAGGGTTGGGTAGCAATCAGCCCCAGCATTTT. Its protein is CASSLRTGLGSNQPQHF.

The chain uses TRBV5-1 and TRBJ2-7, with 9 bases matching TRBD2. Trimming cost V 0 bases and J 2 bases; bases outside gene matches: 3. The CDR3 covers 15 residues. CDR1 is SGHRS, CDR2 YFSETQ, per germline. This CDR3 reads CASSLASSGTYEQYF. CDR3 coding DNA: TGCGCCAGCAGCTTGGCTTCTAGCGGGACCTACGAGCAGTACTTC. Supplemented by reference TRBV5-1 and TRBJ2-7, the full variable domain reads KAGVTQTPRYLIKTRGQQVTLSCSPISGHRSVSWYQQTPGQGLQFLFEYFSETQRNKGNFPGRFSGRQFSNSRSEMNVSTLELGDSALYLCASSLASSGTYEQYFGPGTRLTVT.

In this sample, this clone turned up once. The J gene is TRBJ1-5, the V gene TRBV10-3, with 8 nucleotides matching TRBD1. CDR1 ENHRY and CDR2 SYGVKD come from the germline V gene. J was trimmed by 6 bases and V by 5 bases; bases with no gene match: 6. The CDR3 has 14 residues. This CDR3 is CAISKDREGQPQHF. The CDR3 DNA reads as TGTGCCATCAGTAAGGACAGGGAAGGTCAGCCCCAGCATTTT.

The chain uses TRBV11-2 and TRBJ1-5, with TRBD1 matching 9 bases. The CDR3 is 14 amino acids. V was clipped by 5 bases and J by 6 bases; unmatched bases: 5. Germline CDR1 and CDR2: SGHAT and FQNNGV. DNA for the CDR3: TGTGCCAGCAGCCAAGACAGGGGGGGTCAGCCCCAGCATTTT. Protein: CASSQDRGGQPQHF.

The rearrangement links TRBV29-1 to TRBJ1-1; TRBD1 agrees at 11 bases. This CDR3 spans 13 amino acids. Germline CDR1 reads SQVTM; CDR2 reads ANQGSEA. With 6 bases clipped from V and 0 bases from J, the junction kept 0 bases outside the gene matches. The CDR3 nucleotides read TGCAGCGTGGGACAGGGGGTGAACACTGAAGCTTTCTTT. This encodes CSVGQGVNTEAFF.

The chain is built from TRBV27 and TRBJ2-7, with D perhaps matching TRBD1 (6 bases). V was cut by 4 bases and J by 4 bases, with 11 bases left in between. Germline lookup yields CDR1 MNHEY and CDR2 SMNVEV (reference sequence). The CDR3 length is 13 residues. CDR3 nucleotide sequence: TGTGCCAGCAGTTCCGGACAGTTTTACGAGCAGTACTTC. Its translation: CASSSGQFYEQYF.

The CDR3 DNA sequence: TGCGCCAGCCGGGCCCGGGACAGGTCTTCTCTAGGGAATTCACCCCTCCACTTT. The encoded protein is CASRARDRSSLGNSPLHF. V usage is TRBV5-1 and J usage is TRBJ1-6; 8 bases match TRBD1. This CDR3 has 18 residues. Germline CDR1 is SGHRS and CDR2 is YFSETQ. The J segment lost 7 bases and the V segment lost 7 bases, leaving 19 bases of the junction unmatched.

This clone has more than one count but fewer than ten. The chain has TRBV10-3 and TRBJ2-1; 11 positions match TRBD2. J lost 7 bases, V lost 6 bases, and 5 bases had no gene match. Per the germline V gene, CDR1 is ENHRY and CDR2 is SYGVKD. CDR3 size: 14 residues. The CDR3 bases are TGTGCCATCAGCCGTAGCGGGGGGGCGAATGAGCAGTTCTTC. Protein product: CAISRSGGANEQFF.

The J gene is TRBJ2-3, the V gene TRBV28; 12 bases align to TRBD2. Germline V gene data show CDR1 as MDHEN and CDR2 as SYDVKM. This CDR3 is 16 amino acids long. J was trimmed by 4 bases and V by 4 bases; bases with no gene match: 6. The chain's CDR3 is CASSSGTSGFSDTQYF. The CDR3, as DNA: TGTGCCAGCAGTTCGGGGACTAGCGGGTTCTCAGATACGCAGTATTTT.

This chain links TRBV9 with TRBJ2-3; 10 bases fit TRBD2. CDR1 and CDR2 (germline): SGDLS, YYNGEE. The CDR3 consists of 15 residues. Trimming took 3 bases from V and 7 from J; bases not matched to a gene: 8. The CDR3, as DNA: TGTGCCAGCAGCGGAAGCGGGGGGGTTGAATATACGCAGTATTTT. Translated: CASSGSGGVEYTQYF. Full variable domain (outside the CDR3, taken from reference TRBV9 and TRBJ2-3): DSGVTQTPKHLITATGQRVTLRCSPRSGDLSVYWYQQSLDQGLQFLIQYYNGEERAKGNILERFSAQQFPDLHSELNLSSLELGDSALYFCASSGSGGVEYTQYFGPGTRLTVL.

The V gene is TRBV2, the J gene TRBJ2-3, with D hard to call. Per germline, CDR1 SNHLY and CDR2 FYNNEI. This CDR3 comprises 12 residues. V shed 3 bases and J shed 6 bases, with 7 bases lying between them. The CDR3 is CASSDLRDTQYF. The CDR3 DNA reads as TGTGCCAGCAGTGACCTCCGGGATACGCAGTATTTT.

The chain links TRBV30 to TRBJ2-7, with D possibly matching TRBD1 (6 bases). The CDR3 has 12 amino acids. Per germline, CDR1 GTSNPN and CDR2 SVGIG (reference sequence). V lost 4 bases and J lost 9, with 16 bases in between. The CDR3 loop reads CAWNHLGGVQYF. The CDR3 nucleotides read TGTGCCTGGAACCACCTTGGGGGCGTGCAGTACTTC.

This sequence joins TRBV9 and TRBJ1-1; D gene unclear. The CDR3 covers 12 residues. Trimming shortened V by 4 bases and J by 7 bases, and 11 bases separated the two germline ends. Germline CDR1 SGDLS, CDR2 YYNGEE. CDR3 bases: TGTGCCAGCAGCAACCGACTCAATGAAGCTTTCTTT. Translated: CASSNRLNEAFF.

This chain connects TRBV5-1 to TRBJ2-2, with 12 bases that match TRBD1. The CDR3 is made up of 15 amino acids. V lost 4 bases and J lost 6; bases outside the gene matches: 4. From germline, CDR1 is SGHRS and CDR2 YFSETQ. DNA for the CDR3: TGCGCCAGCAGCCCGGGGACAGGGGGCCCCGGGGAGCTGTTTTTT. It codes for CASSPGTGGPGELFF.